The present TCR beta chain was sequenced within a study of blood T cell repertoires in COVID-19. About the research overall: There were acute and convalescent COVID-19 samples, and they came from the United States, Italy and Spain.

The table came from immunoSEQ multiplex PCR; TCRdb's copy has only in-frame clones and leaves some out. The sample includes approximately 150,000 clones, 85% to 90% of them seen just once. CDR1 is SGHDN and CDR2 is FVKESK in the germline V gene. The CDR3 contains 16 residues. Deletions cut 1 base from V and 3 bases from J, with 16 bases between. This rearrangement joins TRBV14 to TRBJ2-7, with D possibly matching TRBD1 (5 bases). What was sequenced was peripheral blood. This clonotype was obtained from a woman between 50 and 59 years old with active or convalescent COVID-19. CDR3 region: CASSQVVRGSGYEQYF. CDR3 in DNA: TGTGCCAGCAGCCAAGTTGTTAGGGGCTCGGGCTACGAGCAGTACTTC.